Following are 18 T cell receptor beta chains from one sample sequenced in a study of tumor and adjacent non-tumor tissue in lung cancer. This sample's RNA came from whole unsorted tissue. Distant lung tissue was collected more than 3 cm away from the tumor edge. TCRbeta libraries were built with three rounds of nested PCR, modified from ARM-PCR. TCRdb fed the multiplex PCR reads into MiXCR, producing one record per CDR3 protein. This table has some 80,000 distinct CDR3 sequences, around 76% appearing once. Sequencing used distant non-tumor lung tissue. The source of these receptors is a woman aged 45-60 years with non-small cell lung cancer.

To note about this clonotype: An end of the junction differs from the germline gene, which may be a read error. The chain recombines TRBV6-1 with TRBJ2-1; 8 bases are a match to TRBD2. Germline CDR1 reads MNHNS; CDR2 reads SASEGT. The CDR3 has 18 residues. The CDR3 sequence: CANSEAEVGGRLGDEQFF. DNA for the CDR3: TGTGCCAACAGTGAAGCTGAGGTAGGCGGGAGGCTGGGCGATGAGCAGTTCTTC.

This sequence joins TRBV6-1 and TRBJ2-2; D tentatively fits TRBD1 or TRBD2 (5 bases each). From germline, CDR1 is MNHNS and CDR2 SASEGT. The V gene lost 4 bases and the J gene lost 6 bases, with 21 bases spanning the gap. The CDR3 length is 17 residues. The DNA for the CDR3 is TGTGCCAGCAGTGTCCGGGCGCAGGGAGATAGTGCCGGGGAGCTGTTTTTT. It specifies CASSVRAQGDSAGELFF.

In the case of this clonotype: A read error may produce the germline difference seen at one junction end. This chain uses TRBV6-2 or TRBV6-3 with TRBJ1-1; D not certain. Germline V CDR1 and CDR2: MNHEY, SVGEGT. This CDR3 spans 16 amino acids. The CDR3 region has the DNA TGTGTCAGCACCTCTGCAGGCGGATTCACGAACACTGAAGCTTCCTTT. Its protein is CVSTSAGGFTNTEASF.

On this clonotype: Lacking the conserved final phenylalanine or tryptophan, this CDR3 likely reflects a read error. This chain uses TRBV29-1 with TRBJ2-7; a weak D match, TRBD2 (5 bases). CDR1 SQVTM and CDR2 ANQGSEA come from the germline V gene. The CDR3 runs 14 residues. V gave up 8 bases and J gave up 5 bases, with 22 bases separating them. CDR3: CSFISARAVHEQYI. CDR3 nucleotide sequence: TGCAGCTTCATCAGCGCGAGGGCAGTCCACGAGCAGTACATC.

The chain combines TRBV5-4 with TRBJ2-7; D tentatively reads TRBD1 or TRBD2 (5 bases each). V was clipped by 3 bases and J by 10 bases, with 17 bases between them. The germline gives CDR1 SGHNT, CDR2 YYREEE (reference sequence). The CDR3 is made up of 13 amino acids. The CDR3 DNA reads TGTGCCAGCAGCTACGGGGCAGCCTGCGAACAGTACTTC. It yields the protein CASSYGAACEQYF.

As to this clonotype: This may be a read error, as it is one base from a much larger clone. V usage is TRBV7-9 and J usage is TRBJ1-1; D unclear. This CDR3 is built from 16 residues. Germline CDR1 and CDR2: SEHNR and FQNEAQ (reference sequence). With 1 base removed from V and 2 bases from J, the gap between germline ends came to 14 bases. CDR3 region: CASSLGGVGNNTEAFF. CDR3 DNA: TGTGCCAGCAGCTTAGGAGGCGTTGGGAATAACACTGAAGCTTTCTTT.

The count of this clonotype is one. J is TRBJ2-7 and V is TRBV11-2; 11 positions match TRBD2. Germline V gene data show CDR1 as SGHAT and CDR2 as FQNNGV. Trimming cost V 10 bases and J 2 bases; bases outside gene matches: 10. This CDR3 has 15 amino acids. For the CDR3, the DNA is TGTGCCAACAGTATCGGACTAGCGGGCACCTACGAGCAGTACTTC. Protein: CANSIGLAGTYEQYF.

Remarks on this clonotype: The junction shows a germline mismatch at one end, possibly a read error. The chain combines TRBV29-1 with TRBJ1-1, with 8 bases that match TRBD1. CDR3 length: 14 residues. From germline, CDR1 is SQVTM and CDR2 ANQGSEA. CDR3 coding DNA: TGCAGCGGGCAGGGGGCTGGTATGAACACTGAAGCCTTCTTT. Translation: CSGQGAGMNTEAFF.

This chain's CDR3 is CATSGLETGYTEAFF. CDR3 coding DNA: TGTGCCACCAGCGGTTTGGAAACAGGGTACACTGAAGCTTTCTTT. V and J are TRBV15 and TRBJ1-1; D is possibly TRBD1 (6 bases). Germline V lookup: CDR1 LNHNV, CDR2 YYDKDF (reference sequence). The CDR3 covers 15 residues. Deletions cut 5 bases from V and 3 bases from J, with 16 bases between.

A note on this clonotype: A read error may account for a junction end that differs from germline. The chain combines TRBV4-2 with TRBJ2-7, with 8 bases fitting TRBD1. This CDR3 spans 15 amino acids. Germline lookup yields CDR1 LGHNA and CDR2 YNFKEQ. The CDR3 region is CASNQYRTGSYEQYF. CDR3 sequence (DNA): TGTGCCAGCAACCAATACCGGACAGGGAGCTACGAGCAGTACTTC.

This clonotype was counted between two and nine times. A much larger clone lies a single base off, so this may be a read error. The chain employs TRBV5-1 and TRBJ2-3; 7 bases map to TRBD1. Germline CDR1 is SGHRS and CDR2 is YFSETQ. CDR3 size: 14 residues. V was clipped by 7 bases and J by 2 bases; unmatched bases: 7. DNA of the CDR3: TGCGCCAGCGGCCCGGGACAGCCCACAGATACGCAGTATTTT. This sequence encodes CASGPGQPTDTQYF.

To note about this clonotype: A clone one base away is much larger, so this may be a read error. No conserved phenylalanine or tryptophan is present at the end of the CDR3, so a read error is the likely explanation. The rearrangement links TRBV28 to TRBJ2-5, with TRBD1 identical over 8 bases. J lost 5 bases, V lost 5 bases, and 13 bases had no gene match. CDR1 and CDR2 (germline): MDHEN, SYDVKM. The CDR3 contains 16 residues. The CDR3 DNA sequence: TGTGCCAGCAGTCAACACGACAGGGGTTTAGAGGAGACCCAGTACTCC. As protein: CASSQHDRGLEETQYS.

As regards this clonotype: Because the CDR3 is missing its conserved closing phenylalanine or tryptophan, this is likely a read error. V and J are TRBV12-3 or TRBV12-4 and TRBJ2-5; 9 positions match TRBD1. The CDR3 is 17 amino acids. The CDR3, as DNA: TGTGCCAGCAGTGGCCCCCGGGACAGGGCGATAATAGAGACTCAGTACATC. This translates into CASSGPRDRAIIETQYI.

This clonotype is medium-sized (0.01 to 0.1%) in the sample. The V and J genes are TRBV4-1 and TRBJ2-5; weak D call: TRBD1 (5 bases). Germline-derived CDR1 and CDR2 are MGHRA and YSYEKL. The CDR3 covers 15 residues. Trimming took off 1 base at V and 2 bases at J, with 11 bases between the two ends. CDR3 DNA: TGCGCCAGCAGCCAAGTGCAGGGCCCACAAGAGACCCAGTACTTC. Translating it yields CASSQVQGPQETQYF.

A remark on this clonotype: The germline gene is not matched at one end of the junction; a read error may be the cause. The chain joins TRBV5-6 to TRBJ2-7; 7 positions agree with TRBD1. The CDR3 consists of 14 residues. CDR1 and CDR2 from the germline V gene are SGHDT and YYEEEE. Here the CDR3 reads CASSSWQGVYEQYF. CDR3 bases: TGTGCCAGCAGCTCGTGGCAGGGGGTTTACGAACAGTACTTC.

As concerns this clonotype: One junction end disagrees with the germline gene, perhaps due to a read error. This chain links TRBV12-3 or TRBV12-4 with TRBJ2-2; TRBD1 agrees at 9 bases. The CDR3 has 16 residues. In DNA, the CDR3 is TGTGACAGCAGTCTAGGGACAGGGACAAACACCTGGGAGCTGTTTTTT. This sequence encodes CDSSLGTGTNTWELFF.

Comment on this clonotype: The junction does not match germline at one end; this may be a read error. The chain joins TRBV12-3 or TRBV12-4 to TRBJ1-2; possibly TRBD1 for D (5 bases). This CDR3 comprises 12 residues. The DNA for the CDR3 is TGTGTCAGCAGCCGACTTGAAAGGGGCTACACGTTC. Translating it yields CVSSRLERGYTF.

This clonotype was seen a handful of times. Compared with germline, one end of the junction differs, possibly owing to a read error. The genes are TRBV29-1 and TRBJ2-6; D may be TRBD1 (6 bases). Looked up from germline, CDR1 is SQVTM and CDR2 is ANQGSEA. The CDR3 runs to 13 residues. The CDR3 nucleotides read TGCAGCGTTGAGGCCTCTGGGGACAACGTCCTGACTTTT. It encodes CSVEASGDNVLTF. Together with reference TRBV29-1 and TRBJ2-6, the CDR3 gives the full variable domain: SAVISQKPSRDICQRGTSLTIQCQVDSQVTMMFWYRQQPGQSLTLIATANQGSEATYESGFVIDKFPISRPNLTFSTLTVSNMSPEDSSIYLCSVEASGDNVLTFGAGSRLTVL.